This T cell receptor beta chain derives from a study of blood T cell repertoires in COVID-19. In the study overall: COVID-19 samples from acute and convalescent phases originated in the United States, Italy and Spain.

How the authors handled the data: Using reference gene primer amplification, nucleated cell counts were estimated. Profiling relied on immunoSEQ multiplex PCR, and the TCRdb table lists in-frame clones only, not all of them. V, J and clone size reflect that table, while D and trimming were determined from the DNA. Counted here are roughly 300,000 clones, around 86% occurring once; the ten biggest clones make up 1.5% to 2%. The receptor was isolated from a woman in her fifties or sixties with acute or convalescent COVID-19. Sequencing input: peripheral blood.

The CDR3 loop is CASSQETSGEETQYF. The CDR3 DNA is TGCGCCAGCAGCCAAGAGACTAGCGGGGAAGAGACCCAGTACTTC. The J gene is TRBJ2-5, the V gene TRBV4-1; 11 bases align to TRBD2. Germline V gene sequence: CDR1 MGHRA, CDR2 YSYEKL. With V trimmed by 0 bases and J by 3 bases, 0 bases remained unmatched. This CDR3 has 15 amino acids.